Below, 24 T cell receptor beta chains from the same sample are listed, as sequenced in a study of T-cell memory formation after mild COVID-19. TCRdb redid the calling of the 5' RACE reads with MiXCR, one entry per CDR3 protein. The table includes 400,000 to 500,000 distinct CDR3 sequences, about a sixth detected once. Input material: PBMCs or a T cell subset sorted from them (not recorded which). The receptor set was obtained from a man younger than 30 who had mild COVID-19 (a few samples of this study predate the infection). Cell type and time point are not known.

Here the CDR3 DNA reads TGTGCCAGCAGTGAATCGGTCCTAGTCAATGAGCAGTTCTTC. Protein product: CASSESVLVNEQFF. This chain links TRBV2 with TRBJ2-1; D gene uncertain. V was clipped by 2 bases and J by 6 bases, with 11 bases between them. Germline CDR1 is SNHLY and CDR2 is FYNNEI. The CDR3 loop spans 14 amino acids.

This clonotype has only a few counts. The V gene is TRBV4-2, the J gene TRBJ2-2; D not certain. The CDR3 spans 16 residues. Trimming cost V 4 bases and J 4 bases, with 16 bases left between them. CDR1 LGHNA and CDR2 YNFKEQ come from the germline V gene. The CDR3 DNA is TGTGCCAGCAGCCGGGTTCCAGCAGCGCGCACCGGGGAGCTGTTTTTT. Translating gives CASSRVPAARTGELFF.

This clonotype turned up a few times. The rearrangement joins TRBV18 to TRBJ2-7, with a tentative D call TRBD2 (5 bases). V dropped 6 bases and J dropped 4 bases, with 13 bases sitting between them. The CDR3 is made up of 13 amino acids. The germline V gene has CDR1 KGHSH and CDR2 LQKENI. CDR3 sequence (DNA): TGTGCCAGCTCCTCAGGCGAGGGTTACGAGCAGTACGTC. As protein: CASSSGEGYEQYV.

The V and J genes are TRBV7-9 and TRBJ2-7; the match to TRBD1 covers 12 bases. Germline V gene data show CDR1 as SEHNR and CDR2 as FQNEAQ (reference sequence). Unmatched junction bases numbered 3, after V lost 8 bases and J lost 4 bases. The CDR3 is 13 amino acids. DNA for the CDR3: TGTGCCAGCGGGACAGGGGGCTTGTACGAGCAGTACGTC. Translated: CASGTGGLYEQYV.

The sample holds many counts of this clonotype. This chain's CDR3 is CASSLPGNTEAFF. The CDR3 bases are TGCGCCAGCAGCTTGCCCGGCAACACTGAAGCTTTCTTT. The chain combines TRBV5-1 with TRBJ1-1; no firm D call. The CDR3 length is 13 residues. Looked up from germline, CDR1 is SGHRS and CDR2 is YFSETQ. The V gene lost 1 base and the J gene lost 2 bases, with 6 bases spanning the gap.

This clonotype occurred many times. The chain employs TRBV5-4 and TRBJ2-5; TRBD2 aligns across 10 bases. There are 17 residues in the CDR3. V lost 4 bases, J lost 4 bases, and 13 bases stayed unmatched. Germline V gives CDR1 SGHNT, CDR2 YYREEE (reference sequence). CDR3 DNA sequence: TGTGCCAGCAGCGCGGATGGACTAGCGGTTTCAGGAGAGACCCAGTACTTC. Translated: CASSADGLAVSGETQYF.

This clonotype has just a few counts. The DNA for the CDR3 is TGTGCCAGCAGCCACGAGGGGCTGGGAGGCTACACCTTC. It specifies CASSHEGLGGYTF. The chain recombines TRBV7-3 with TRBJ1-2, with a possible D match to TRBD1 (5 bases). The germline V and J ends were trimmed by 5 bases and 8 bases, with 15 bases remaining between them. This CDR3 contains 13 residues. The germline V gene encodes CDR1 SGHTA and CDR2 FQGTGA.

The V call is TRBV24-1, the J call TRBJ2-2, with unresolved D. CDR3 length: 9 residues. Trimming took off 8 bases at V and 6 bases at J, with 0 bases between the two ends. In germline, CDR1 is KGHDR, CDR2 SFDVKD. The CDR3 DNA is TGTGCCACCACCGGGGAGCTGTTTTTT. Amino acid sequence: CATTGELFF.

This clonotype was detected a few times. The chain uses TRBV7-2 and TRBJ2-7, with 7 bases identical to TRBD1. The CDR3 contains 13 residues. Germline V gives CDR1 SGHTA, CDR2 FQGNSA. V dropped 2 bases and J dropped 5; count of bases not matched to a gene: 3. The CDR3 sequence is CASSLRTGDEQYV. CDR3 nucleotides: TGTGCCAGCAGCTTACGAACAGGGGACGAGCAGTACGTC.

DNA of the CDR3: TGTGCCAGCAGCTTAGATCGCCAGAATCAAGAGACCCAGTACTTC. As protein: CASSLDRQNQETQYF. The rearrangement uses TRBV11-3 and TRBJ2-5; D unclear. The germline V gene encodes CDR1 SGHNT and CDR2 YENEEA. Deletions cut 0 bases from V and 2 bases from J, with 10 bases between. The CDR3 sequence is 15 residues long. The full variable domain, with the rest looked up from reference TRBV11-3 and TRBJ2-5, is EAGVVQSPRYKIIEKKQPVAFWCNPISGHNTLYWYLQNLGQGPELLIRYENEEAVDDSQLPKDRFSAERLKGVDSTLKIQPAELGDSAVYLCASSLDRQNQETQYFGPGTRLLVL.

CDR3 sequence reads: CASSETTGLSGYTF. The CDR3 coding sequence is TGTGCCAGCAGTGAAACAACAGGATTGAGCGGCTACACCTTC. The chain couples TRBV25-1 to TRBJ1-2, with D possibly TRBD1 on 5 matching bases. V lost 2 bases and J lost 8, with 15 bases in between. Germline loops: CDR1 MGHDK, CDR2 SYGVNS. The length of the CDR3 is 14 residues.

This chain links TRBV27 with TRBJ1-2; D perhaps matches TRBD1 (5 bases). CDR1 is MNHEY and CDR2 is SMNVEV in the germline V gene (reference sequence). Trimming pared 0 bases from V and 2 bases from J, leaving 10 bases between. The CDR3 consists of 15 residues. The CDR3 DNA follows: TGTGCCAGCAGTTTATCTCCGGGGACCAACTATGGCTACACCTTC. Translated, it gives CASSLSPGTNYGYTF.

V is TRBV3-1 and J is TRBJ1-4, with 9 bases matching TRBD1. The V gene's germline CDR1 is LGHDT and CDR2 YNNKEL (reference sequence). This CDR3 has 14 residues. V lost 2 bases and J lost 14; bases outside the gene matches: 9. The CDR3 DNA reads TGTGCCAGCAGCCAACGTCTGGGGACAGGGAACCTGTTTTTT. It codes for CASSQRLGTGNLFF.

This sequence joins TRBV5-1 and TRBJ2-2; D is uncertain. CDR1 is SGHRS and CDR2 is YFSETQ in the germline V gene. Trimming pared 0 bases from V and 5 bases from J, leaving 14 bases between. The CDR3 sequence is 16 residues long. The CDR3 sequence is CASSLGAETWTGELFF. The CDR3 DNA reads TGCGCCAGCAGCTTGGGAGCCGAAACGTGGACCGGGGAGCTGTTTTTT.

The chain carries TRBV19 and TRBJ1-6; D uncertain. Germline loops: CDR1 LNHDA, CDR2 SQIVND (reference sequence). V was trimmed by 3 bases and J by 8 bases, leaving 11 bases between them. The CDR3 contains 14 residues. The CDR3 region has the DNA TGTGCCAGTAGTATCTATCCGTACCATTCACCCCTCCACTTT. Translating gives CASSIYPYHSPLHF.

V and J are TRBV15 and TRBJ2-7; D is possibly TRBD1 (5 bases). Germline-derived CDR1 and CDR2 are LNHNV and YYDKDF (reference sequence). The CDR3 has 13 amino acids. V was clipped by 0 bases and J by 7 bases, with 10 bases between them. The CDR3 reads CATSRDRVWEQYV. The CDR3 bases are TGTGCCACCAGCAGAGACAGGGTGTGGGAGCAGTACGTC.

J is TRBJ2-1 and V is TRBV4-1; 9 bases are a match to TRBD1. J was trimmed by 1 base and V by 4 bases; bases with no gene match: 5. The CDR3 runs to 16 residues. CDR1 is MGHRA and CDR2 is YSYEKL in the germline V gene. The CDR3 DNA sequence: TGCGCCAGCAGCCGCATGACAGGGGGTTCCTACAATGAGCAGTTCTTC. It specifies CASSRMTGGSYNEQFF.

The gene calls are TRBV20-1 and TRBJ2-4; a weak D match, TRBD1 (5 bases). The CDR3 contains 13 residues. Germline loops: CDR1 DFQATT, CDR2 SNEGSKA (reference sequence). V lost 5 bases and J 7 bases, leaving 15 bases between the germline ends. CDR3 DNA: TGCAGTGCTCCGCAGGGTGCAGCGAACATTCAGTACTTC. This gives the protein CSAPQGAANIQYF.

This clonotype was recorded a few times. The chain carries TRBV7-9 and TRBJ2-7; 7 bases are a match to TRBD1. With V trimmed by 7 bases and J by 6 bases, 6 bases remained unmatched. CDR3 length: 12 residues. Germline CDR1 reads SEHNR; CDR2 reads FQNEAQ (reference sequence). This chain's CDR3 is CASTGTAVEQYF. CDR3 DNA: TGTGCCAGCACCGGGACAGCTGTCGAGCAGTACTTC.

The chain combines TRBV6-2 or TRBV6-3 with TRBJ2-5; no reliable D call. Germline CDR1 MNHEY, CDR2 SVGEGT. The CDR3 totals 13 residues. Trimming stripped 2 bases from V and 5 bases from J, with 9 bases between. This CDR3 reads CASSYLVRETQYF. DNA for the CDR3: TGTGCCAGCAGTTACCTAGTACGGGAGACCCAGTACTTC.

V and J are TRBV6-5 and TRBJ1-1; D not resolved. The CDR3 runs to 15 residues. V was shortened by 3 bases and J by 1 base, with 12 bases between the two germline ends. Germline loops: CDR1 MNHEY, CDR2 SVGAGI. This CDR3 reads CASSYTVGGNTEAFF. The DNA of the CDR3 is TGTGCCAGCAGTTATACGGTGGGAGGGAACACTGAAGCTTTCTTT.

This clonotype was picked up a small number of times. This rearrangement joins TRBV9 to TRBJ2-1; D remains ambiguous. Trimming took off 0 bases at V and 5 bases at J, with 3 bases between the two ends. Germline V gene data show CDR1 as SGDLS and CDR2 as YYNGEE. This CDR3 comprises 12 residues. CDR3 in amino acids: CASSVADNEQFF. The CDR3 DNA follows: TGTGCCAGCAGCGTAGCTGACAATGAGCAGTTCTTC. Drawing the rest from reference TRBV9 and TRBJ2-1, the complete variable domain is DSGVTQTPKHLITATGQRVTLRCSPRSGDLSVYWYQQSLDQGLQFLIQYYNGEERAKGNILERFSAQQFPDLHSELNLSSLELGDSALYFCASSVADNEQFFGPGTRLTVL.

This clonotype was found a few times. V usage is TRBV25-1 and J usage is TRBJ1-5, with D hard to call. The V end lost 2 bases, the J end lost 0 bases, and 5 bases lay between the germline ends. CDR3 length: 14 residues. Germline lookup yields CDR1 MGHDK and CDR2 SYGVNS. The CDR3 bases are TGTGCCAGCAGTGAAGCTAATAGCAATCAGCCCCAGCATTTT. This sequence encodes CASSEANSNQPQHF.

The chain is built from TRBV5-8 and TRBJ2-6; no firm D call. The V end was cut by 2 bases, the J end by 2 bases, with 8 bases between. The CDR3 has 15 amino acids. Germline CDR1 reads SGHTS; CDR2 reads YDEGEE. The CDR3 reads CASSFDLTGANVLTF. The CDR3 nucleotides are TGTGCCAGCAGCTTTGACCTAACTGGGGCCAACGTCCTGACTTTC.